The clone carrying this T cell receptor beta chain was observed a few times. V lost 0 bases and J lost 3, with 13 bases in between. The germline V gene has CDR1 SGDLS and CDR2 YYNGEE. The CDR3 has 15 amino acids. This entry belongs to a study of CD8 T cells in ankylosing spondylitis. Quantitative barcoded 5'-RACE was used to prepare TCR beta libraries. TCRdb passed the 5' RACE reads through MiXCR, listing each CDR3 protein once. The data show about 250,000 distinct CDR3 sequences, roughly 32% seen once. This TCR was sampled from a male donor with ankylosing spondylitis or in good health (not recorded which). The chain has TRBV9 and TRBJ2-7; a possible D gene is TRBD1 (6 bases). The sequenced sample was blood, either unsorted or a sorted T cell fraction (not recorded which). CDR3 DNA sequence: TGTGCCAGCAGCGTAGGGGTAGGGACAAGCTACGAGCAGTACTTC. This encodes CASSVGVGTSYEQYF.